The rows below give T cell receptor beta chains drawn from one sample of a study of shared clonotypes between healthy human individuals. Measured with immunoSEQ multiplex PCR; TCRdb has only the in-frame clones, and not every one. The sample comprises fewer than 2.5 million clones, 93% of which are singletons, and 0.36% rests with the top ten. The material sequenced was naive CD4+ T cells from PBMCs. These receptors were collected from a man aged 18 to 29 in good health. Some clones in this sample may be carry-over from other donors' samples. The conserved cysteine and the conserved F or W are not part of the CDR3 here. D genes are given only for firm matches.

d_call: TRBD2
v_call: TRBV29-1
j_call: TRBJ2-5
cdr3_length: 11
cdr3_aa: SAPGRAGETQY

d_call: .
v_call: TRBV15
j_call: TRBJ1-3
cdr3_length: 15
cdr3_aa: ATSRSGGGSSGNTIY

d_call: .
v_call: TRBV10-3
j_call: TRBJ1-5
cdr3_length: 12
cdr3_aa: AISERLAGQPQH

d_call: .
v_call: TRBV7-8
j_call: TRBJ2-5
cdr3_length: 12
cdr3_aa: ASSFWTLGETQY

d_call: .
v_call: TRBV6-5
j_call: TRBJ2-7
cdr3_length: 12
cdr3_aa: ASTRDRSTTEQY

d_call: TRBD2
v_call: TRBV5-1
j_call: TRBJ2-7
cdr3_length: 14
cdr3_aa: ASSPTSGRITYEQY

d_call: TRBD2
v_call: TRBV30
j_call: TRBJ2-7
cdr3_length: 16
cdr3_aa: AWSKRASGRPTLHEQY

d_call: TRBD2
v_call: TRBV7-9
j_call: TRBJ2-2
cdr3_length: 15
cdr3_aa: ASRLGKGTIRTGELF

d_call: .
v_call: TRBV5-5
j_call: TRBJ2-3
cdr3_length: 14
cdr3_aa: ASTPPAGTSTDTQY

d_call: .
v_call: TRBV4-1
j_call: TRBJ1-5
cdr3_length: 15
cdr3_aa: ASSQEWPDYSNQPQH

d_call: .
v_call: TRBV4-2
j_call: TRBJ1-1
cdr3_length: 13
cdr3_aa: ASSQKQGMNTEAF

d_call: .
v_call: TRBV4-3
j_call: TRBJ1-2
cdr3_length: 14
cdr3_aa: ASSQEGEFGLNGYT

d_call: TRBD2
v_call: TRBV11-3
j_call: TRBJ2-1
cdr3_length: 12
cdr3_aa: ASSLLAGTNEQF

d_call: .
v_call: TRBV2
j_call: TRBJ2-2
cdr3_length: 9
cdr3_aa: ASSEAGELF

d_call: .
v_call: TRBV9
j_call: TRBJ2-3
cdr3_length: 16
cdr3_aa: ASSAPRGSGVSTDTQY

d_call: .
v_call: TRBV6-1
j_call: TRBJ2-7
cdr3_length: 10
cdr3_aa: ASSGQNYEQY

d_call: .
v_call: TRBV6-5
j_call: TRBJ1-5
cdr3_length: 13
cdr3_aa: ASCIVRRRNQPQH

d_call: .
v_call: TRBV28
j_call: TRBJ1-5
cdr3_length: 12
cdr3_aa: ASRTARSNQPQH

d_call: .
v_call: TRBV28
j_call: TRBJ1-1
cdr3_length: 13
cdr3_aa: ASRPPGAMNTEAF

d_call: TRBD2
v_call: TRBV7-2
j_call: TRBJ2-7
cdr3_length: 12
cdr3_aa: ASSQLAETYEQY

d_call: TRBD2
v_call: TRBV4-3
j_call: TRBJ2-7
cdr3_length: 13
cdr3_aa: ASSQGTSGLYEQY

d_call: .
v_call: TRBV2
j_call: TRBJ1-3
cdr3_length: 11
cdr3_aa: ASGRDPGNTIY

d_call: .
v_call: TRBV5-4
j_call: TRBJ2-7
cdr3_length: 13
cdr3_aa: ASSLKRDGTYEQY

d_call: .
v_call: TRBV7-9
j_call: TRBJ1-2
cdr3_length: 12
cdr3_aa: ASSLVAVNYGYT

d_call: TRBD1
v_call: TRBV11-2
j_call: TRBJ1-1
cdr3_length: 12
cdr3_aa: ASSPMTGYTEAF

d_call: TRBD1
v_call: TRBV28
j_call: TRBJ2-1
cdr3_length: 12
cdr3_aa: ASAGQAPYNEQF

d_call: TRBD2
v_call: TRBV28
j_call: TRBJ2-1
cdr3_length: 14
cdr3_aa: ASSRWTSGSANEQF

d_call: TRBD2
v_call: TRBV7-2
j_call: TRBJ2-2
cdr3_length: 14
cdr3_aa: ASSPGLADRNGELF

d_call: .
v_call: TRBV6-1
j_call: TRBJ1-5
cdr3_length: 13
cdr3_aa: ATLRQADSNQPQH

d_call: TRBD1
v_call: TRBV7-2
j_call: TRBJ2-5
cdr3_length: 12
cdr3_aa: ASSRDRLRGTQY

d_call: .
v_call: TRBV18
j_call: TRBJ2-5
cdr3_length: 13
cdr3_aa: ASSPSGTDQETQY

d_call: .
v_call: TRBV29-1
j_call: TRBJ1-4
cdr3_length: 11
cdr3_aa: SVRQVLHEKLF

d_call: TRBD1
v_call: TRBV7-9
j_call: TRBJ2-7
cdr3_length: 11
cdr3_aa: AIPTGADYEQY

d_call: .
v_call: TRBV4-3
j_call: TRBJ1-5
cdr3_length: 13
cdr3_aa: ASSHTAGAYQPQH

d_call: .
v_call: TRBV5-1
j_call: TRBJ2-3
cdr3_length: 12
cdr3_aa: ASSLMASTDTQY

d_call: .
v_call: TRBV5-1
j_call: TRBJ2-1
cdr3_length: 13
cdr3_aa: ASSFFEGVRDEQF

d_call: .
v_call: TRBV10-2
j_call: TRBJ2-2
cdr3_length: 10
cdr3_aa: ACSLWAGELF

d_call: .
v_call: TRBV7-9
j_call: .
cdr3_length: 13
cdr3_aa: ASSLAQGRLFEQY

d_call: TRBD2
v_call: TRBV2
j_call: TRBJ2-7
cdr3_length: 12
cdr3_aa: ASRITSGSSEQY

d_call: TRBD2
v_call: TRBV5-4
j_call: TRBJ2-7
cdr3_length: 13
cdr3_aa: ASSLVVAGDYEQY

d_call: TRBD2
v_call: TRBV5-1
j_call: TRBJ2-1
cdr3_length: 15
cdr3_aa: ASSPRAGTSGPNEQF

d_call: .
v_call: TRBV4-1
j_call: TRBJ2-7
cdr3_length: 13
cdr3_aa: ASSQGSADTYEQY

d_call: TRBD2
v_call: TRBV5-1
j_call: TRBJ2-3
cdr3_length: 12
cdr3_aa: ASSLGLAQDTQY

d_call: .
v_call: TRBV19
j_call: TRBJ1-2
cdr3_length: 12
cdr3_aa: ASRFHDPNYGYT

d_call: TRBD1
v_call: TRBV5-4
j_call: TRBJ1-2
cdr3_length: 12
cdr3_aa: ASSTRDRGRGYT